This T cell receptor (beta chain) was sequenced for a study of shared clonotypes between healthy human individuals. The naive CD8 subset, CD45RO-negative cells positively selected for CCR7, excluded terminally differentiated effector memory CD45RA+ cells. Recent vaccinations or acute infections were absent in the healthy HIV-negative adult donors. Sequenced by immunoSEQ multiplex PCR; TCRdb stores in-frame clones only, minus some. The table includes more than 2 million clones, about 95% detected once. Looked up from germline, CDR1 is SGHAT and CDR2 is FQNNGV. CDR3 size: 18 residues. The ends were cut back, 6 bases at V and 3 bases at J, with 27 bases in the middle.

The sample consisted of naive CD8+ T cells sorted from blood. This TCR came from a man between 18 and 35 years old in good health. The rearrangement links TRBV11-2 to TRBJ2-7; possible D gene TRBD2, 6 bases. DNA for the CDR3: TGTGCCAGCAGACACTGGAAGGAGGGCCTCGAAAGGGTCTACGAGCAGTACTTC. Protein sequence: CASRHWKEGLERVYEQYF.